The 7 T cell receptor beta chains in this list originate from one sample, sequenced in a study of shared clonotypes between healthy human individuals. Naive CD8 cells, CD45RO-negative and positively selected for CCR7, excluded terminally differentiated effector memory CD45RA+ cells. Profiled with immunoSEQ multiplex PCR; TCRdb holds only in-frame clones, not every one. The data show around 2,000,000 clones, with approximately 94% seen just once and approximately 1.2% held by the top ten. The material sequenced was naive CD8+ T cells sorted from blood. The receptor source for this set is a man aged 18 to 29 in good health.

The chain links TRBV5-5 to TRBJ2-7, with a possible D match to TRBD2 (6 bases). This CDR3 is built from 16 residues. CDR1 is SGHKS, CDR2 YYEKEE, per germline (reference sequence). Trimming took 3 bases from V and 5 from J, leaving 21 bases between them. In nucleotides, the CDR3 is TGTGCCAGCAGCTCTGTTAGGACTATCAAAACTGACGAGCAGTACTTC. Encoded protein: CASSSVRTIKTDEQYF.

V and J are TRBV29-1 and TRBJ1-1; 7 bases fit TRBD1. This CDR3 spans 12 amino acids. J lost 5 bases, V lost 6 bases, and 6 bases had no gene match. Germline CDR1 is SQVTM and CDR2 is ANQGSEA. CDR3 protein: CSVEIQGTEAFF. CDR3 DNA sequence: TGCAGCGTGGAGATACAGGGGACTGAAGCTTTCTTT.

The CDR3: CASAGGGKPQHF. CDR3 sequence (DNA): TGTGCCAGCGCCGGGGGGGGTAAGCCCCAGCATTTT. This chain joins TRBV18 and TRBJ1-5, with D perhaps matching TRBD1 (5 bases). This CDR3 has 12 residues. Germline values: CDR1 KGHSH, CDR2 LQKENI. The ends were cut back, 8 bases at V and 8 bases at J, with 13 bases in the middle.

The CDR3 loop is CASSDHRRRKSSGDYGYTF. Written as DNA, the CDR3 is TGTGCCAGCAGTGATCACCGGCGGCGGAAATCATCAGGGGACTATGGCTACACCTTC. This chain uses TRBV6-4 with TRBJ1-2; D may be TRBD1 (6 bases). From germline, CDR1 is MRHNA and CDR2 SNTAGT. V was cut by 3 bases and J by 3 bases, with 26 bases left in between. The CDR3 loop spans 19 amino acids.

In this sample, this clone turned up once. This sequence joins TRBV29-1 and TRBJ1-2, with 7 bases matching TRBD1. In germline, CDR1 is SQVTM, CDR2 ANQGSEA. The CDR3 extends over 16 amino acids. The J segment lost 2 bases and the V segment lost 3 bases, leaving 12 bases of the junction unmatched. The CDR3 sequence: CSVDLWDRKTNYGYTF. The CDR3 DNA reads as TGCAGCGTTGATTTATGGGACAGAAAAACAAACTATGGCTACACCTTC.

The DNA of the CDR3 is TGTGCCACCAGCAGAGGCGAAGTAGGGACAGATACGCAGTATTTT. Protein product: CATSRGEVGTDTQYF. The V and J genes are TRBV15 and TRBJ2-3; no clear D. The CDR3 runs 15 residues. Germline lookup yields CDR1 LNHNV and CDR2 YYDKDF (reference sequence). The germline V and J ends were trimmed by 1 base and 3 bases, with 11 bases remaining between them.

Concerning this clone: This sample includes further DNA sequences coding for the same CDR3. V usage is TRBV4-1 and J usage is TRBJ2-3; 7 bases map to TRBD2. CDR1 and CDR2 (germline): MGHRA, YSYEKL. V gave up 1 base and J gave up 5 bases; unmatched junction bases: 3. The CDR3 has 14 amino acids. CDR3 amino acids: CASSQAGGLDTQYF. For the CDR3, the DNA is TGCGCCAGCAGCCAAGCGGGAGGTCTAGATACGCAGTATTTT.